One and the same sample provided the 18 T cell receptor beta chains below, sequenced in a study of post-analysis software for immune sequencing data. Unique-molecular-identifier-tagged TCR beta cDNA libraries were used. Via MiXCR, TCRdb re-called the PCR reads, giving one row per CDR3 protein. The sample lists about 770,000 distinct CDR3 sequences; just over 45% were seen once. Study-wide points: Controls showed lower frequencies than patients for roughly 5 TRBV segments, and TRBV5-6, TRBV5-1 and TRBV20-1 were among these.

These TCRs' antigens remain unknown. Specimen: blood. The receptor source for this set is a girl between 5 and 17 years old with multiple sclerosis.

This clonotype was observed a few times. The CDR3 nucleotides are TGTGCCAGCAGTCTCATACCCGGGACTAGAAACAATGAGCAGTTCTTC. Protein product: CASSLIPGTRNNEQFF. The genes are TRBV6-2 or TRBV6-3 and TRBJ2-1; 8 nucleotides align to TRBD2. Per germline, CDR1 MNHEY and CDR2 SVGEGT. Losses at the gene ends were 5 bases for V and 5 bases for J; bases not matched to a gene: 11. The CDR3 sequence is 16 residues long.

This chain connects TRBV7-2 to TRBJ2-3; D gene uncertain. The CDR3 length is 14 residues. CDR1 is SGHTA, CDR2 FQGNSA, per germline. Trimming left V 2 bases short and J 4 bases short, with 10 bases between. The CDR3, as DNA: TGTGCCAGCAGCTTACAACCCAACTCAGATACGCAGTATTTT. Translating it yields CASSLQPNSDTQYF.

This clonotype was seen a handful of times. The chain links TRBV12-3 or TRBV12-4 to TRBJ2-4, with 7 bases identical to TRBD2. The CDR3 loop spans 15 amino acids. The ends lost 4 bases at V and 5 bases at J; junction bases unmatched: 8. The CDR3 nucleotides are TGTGCCAGCAGTTCCTGGGAGGGAGTGGAAAACATTCAGTACTTC. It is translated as CASSSWEGVENIQYF.

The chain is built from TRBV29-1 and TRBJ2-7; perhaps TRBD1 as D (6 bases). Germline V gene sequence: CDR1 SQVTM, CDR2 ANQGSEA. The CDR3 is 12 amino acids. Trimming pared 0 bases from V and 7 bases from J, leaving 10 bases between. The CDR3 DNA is TGCAGCGTTGAAGAAGGGGACATTGAGCAGTACTTC. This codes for CSVEEGDIEQYF.

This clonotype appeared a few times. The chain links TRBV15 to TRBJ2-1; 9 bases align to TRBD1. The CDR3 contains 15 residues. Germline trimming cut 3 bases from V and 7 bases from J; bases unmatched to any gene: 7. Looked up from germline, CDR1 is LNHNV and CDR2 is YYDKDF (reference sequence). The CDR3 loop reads CATSRGQGLWNEQFF. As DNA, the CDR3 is TGTGCCACCAGCAGGGGACAGGGTTTGTGGAATGAGCAGTTCTTC.

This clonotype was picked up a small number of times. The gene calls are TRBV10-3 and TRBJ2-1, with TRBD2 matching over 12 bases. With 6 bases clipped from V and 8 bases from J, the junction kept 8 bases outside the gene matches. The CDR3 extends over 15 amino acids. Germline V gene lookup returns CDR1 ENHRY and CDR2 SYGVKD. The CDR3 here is CAISPGLAGTDEQFF. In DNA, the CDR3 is TGTGCCATCAGCCCAGGACTAGCGGGAACGGATGAGCAGTTCTTC.

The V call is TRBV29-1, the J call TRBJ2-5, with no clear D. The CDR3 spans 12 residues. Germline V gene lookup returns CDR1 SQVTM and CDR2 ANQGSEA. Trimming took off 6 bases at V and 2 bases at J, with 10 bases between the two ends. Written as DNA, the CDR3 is TGCAGCGTGCGGCTAGATCAAGAGACCCAGTACTTC. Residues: CSVRLDQETQYF.

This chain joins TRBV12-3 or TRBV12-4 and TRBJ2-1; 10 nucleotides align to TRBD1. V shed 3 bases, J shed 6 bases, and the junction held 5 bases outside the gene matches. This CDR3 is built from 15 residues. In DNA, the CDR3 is TGTGCCAGCAGTTTCCGACAGGGGGCAGGCAATGAGCAGTTCTTC. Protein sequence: CASSFRQGAGNEQFF.

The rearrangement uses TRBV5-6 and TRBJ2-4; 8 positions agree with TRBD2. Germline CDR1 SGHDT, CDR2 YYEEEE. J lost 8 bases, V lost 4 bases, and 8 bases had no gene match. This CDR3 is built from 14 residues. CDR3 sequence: CASSPWVREDIQYF. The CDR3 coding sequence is TGTGCCAGCAGCCCGTGGGTGCGGGAGGACATTCAGTACTTC. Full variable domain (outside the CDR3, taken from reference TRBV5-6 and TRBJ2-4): DAGVTQSPTHLIKTRGQQVTLRCSPKSGHDTVSWYQQALGQGPQFIFQYYEEEERQRGNFPDRFSGHQFPNYSSELNVNALLLGDSALYLCASSPWVREDIQYFGAGTRLSVL.

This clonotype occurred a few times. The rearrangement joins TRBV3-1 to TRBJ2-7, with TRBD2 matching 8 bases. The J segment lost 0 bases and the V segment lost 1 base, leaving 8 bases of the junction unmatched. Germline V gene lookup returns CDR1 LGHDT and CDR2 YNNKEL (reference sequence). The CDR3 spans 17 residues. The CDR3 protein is CASSQGLAGLPSYEQYF. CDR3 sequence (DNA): TGTGCCAGCAGCCAAGGGCTAGCGGGTCTACCCTCCTACGAGCAGTACTTC.

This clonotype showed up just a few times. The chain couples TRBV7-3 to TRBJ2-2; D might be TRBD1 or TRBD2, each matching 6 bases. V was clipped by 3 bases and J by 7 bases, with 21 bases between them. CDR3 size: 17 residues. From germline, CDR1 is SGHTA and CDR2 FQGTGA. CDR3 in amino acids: CASSLDPGAAQNGELFF. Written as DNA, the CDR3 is TGTGCCAGCAGCTTGGATCCGGGGGCGGCTCAGAACGGGGAGCTGTTTTTT.

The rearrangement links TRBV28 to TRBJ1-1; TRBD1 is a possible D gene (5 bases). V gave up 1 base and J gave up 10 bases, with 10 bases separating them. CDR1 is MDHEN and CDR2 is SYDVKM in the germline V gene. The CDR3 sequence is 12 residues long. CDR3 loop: CASSLLRGLAFF. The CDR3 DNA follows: TGTGCCAGCAGTTTATTAAGGGGTCTAGCTTTCTTT.

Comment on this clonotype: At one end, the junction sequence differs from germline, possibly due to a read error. CDR3 sequence (DNA): TGTGCCAGCAGCTGGAGGGGGAGCACAGGTACGCAGTATTTT. As protein: CASSWRGSTGTQYF. The genes are TRBV7-9 and TRBJ2-3; perhaps D is TRBD1 or TRBD2 (6 bases each). The germline CDR1 and CDR2 sequences are SEHNR and FQNEAQ (reference sequence). This CDR3 region has 14 residues.

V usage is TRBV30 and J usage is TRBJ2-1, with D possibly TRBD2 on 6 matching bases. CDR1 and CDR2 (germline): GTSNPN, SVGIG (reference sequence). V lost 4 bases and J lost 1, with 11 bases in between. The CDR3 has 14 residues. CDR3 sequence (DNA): TGTGCCTGGAAAACACGGGGGTCCTACAATGAGCAGTTCTTC. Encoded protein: CAWKTRGSYNEQFF.

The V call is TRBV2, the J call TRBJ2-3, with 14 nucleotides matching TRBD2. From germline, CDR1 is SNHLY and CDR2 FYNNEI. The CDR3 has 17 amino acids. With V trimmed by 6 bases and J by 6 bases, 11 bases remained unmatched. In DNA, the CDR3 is TGTGCCAGCAGAGGACCCGGGACTAGCGGGAGTCTGGATACGCAGTATTTT. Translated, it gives CASRGPGTSGSLDTQYF.

The CDR3 region is CASSDYDRSGANVLTF. The CDR3 coding sequence is TGTGCCAGCAGTGACTACGACAGGTCTGGGGCCAACGTCCTGACTTTC. The J gene is TRBJ2-6, the V gene TRBV6-6; possible D gene TRBD1, 6 bases. Trimming removed 5 bases from V and 1 base from J, with 12 bases in between. The CDR3 covers 16 residues. From germline, CDR1 is MNHNY and CDR2 SVGAGI (reference sequence).

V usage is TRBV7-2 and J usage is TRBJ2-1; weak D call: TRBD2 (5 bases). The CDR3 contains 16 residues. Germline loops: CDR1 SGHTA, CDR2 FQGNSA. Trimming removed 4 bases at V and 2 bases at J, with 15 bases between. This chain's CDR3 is CASSSLAGPTYNEQFF. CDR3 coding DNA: TGTGCCAGCAGCTCCCTGGCGGGTCCGACCTACAATGAGCAGTTCTTC.

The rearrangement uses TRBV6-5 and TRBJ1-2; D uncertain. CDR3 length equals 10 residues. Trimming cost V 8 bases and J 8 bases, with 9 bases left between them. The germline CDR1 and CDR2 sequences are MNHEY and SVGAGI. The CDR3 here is CASWSKGYTF. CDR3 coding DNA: TGTGCCAGCTGGAGTAAGGGCTACACCTTC.